Shown below are 7 T cell receptor beta chains from a single sample sequenced in a study of control samples from healthy donors and cancer patients. Clones were sequenced by immunoSEQ multiplex PCR, and TCRdb holds only the in-frame ones, with some missing. This table has roughly 100,000 clones, roughly 94% appearing once. The sequencing input was blood. Every receptor here comes from a woman aged 18-29 years in good health.

This chain joins TRBV19 and TRBJ1-3; D gene unclear. The CDR3 has 15 amino acids. Trimming took 3 bases from V and 0 from J, leaving 9 bases between them. Germline lookup yields CDR1 LNHDA and CDR2 SQIVND (reference sequence). Written as DNA, the CDR3 is TGTGCCAGTAGTATTGATGGGAGCTCTGGAAACACCATATATTTT. As protein: CASSIDGSSGNTIYF.

The chain carries TRBV14 and TRBJ1-2, with a possible D match to TRBD1 (5 bases). V dropped 4 bases and J dropped 4 bases, with 13 bases sitting between them. Germline CDR1 SGHDN, CDR2 FVKESK. This CDR3 contains 14 residues. DNA of the CDR3: TGTGCCAGCAGCCTGGGACGGCCCATCTATGGCTACACCTTC. It yields the protein CASSLGRPIYGYTF.

The chain links TRBV2 to TRBJ1-1; D not certain. The V gene's germline CDR1 is SNHLY and CDR2 FYNNEI. Trimming took off 4 bases at V and 0 bases at J, with 3 bases between the two ends. The CDR3 is 12 amino acids. The chain's CDR3 is CASSGVNTEAFF. The CDR3 DNA is TGTGCCAGCAGTGGGGTGAACACTGAAGCTTTCTTT.

The gene calls are TRBV5-6 and TRBJ2-7; 14 positions agree with TRBD2. The ends lost 0 bases at V and 4 bases at J; junction bases unmatched: 9. Germline assignment: CDR1 SGHDT and CDR2 YYEEEE. This CDR3 region has 18 residues. The CDR3 loop is CASSLGVGTSGRVYEQYF. Here the CDR3 DNA reads TGTGCCAGCAGCTTGGGGGTTGGGACTAGCGGGAGAGTTTACGAGCAGTACTTC.

The rearrangement uses TRBV4-3 and TRBJ2-2; 9 bases agree with TRBD1. V was clipped by 2 bases and J by 5 bases; unmatched bases: 3. Germline loops: CDR1 LGHNA, CDR2 YSLEER. This CDR3 is built from 15 residues. The CDR3 nucleotides are TGCGCCAGCAGCCAACTGACAGGGGGGACCGGGGAGCTGTTTTTT. Its translation is CASSQLTGGTGELFF.

The V and J genes are TRBV30 and TRBJ1-5; D is unresolved. V was pared by 2 bases and J by 4 bases, with 9 bases between. The CDR3 runs to 13 residues. Per the germline V gene, CDR1 is GTSNPN and CDR2 is SVGIG (reference sequence). The CDR3 DNA reads TGTGCCTGGAGTCAGCAGGAGAATCAGCCCCAGCATTTT. The encoded protein is CAWSQQENQPQHF.

The table lists this clone with a count of one. The chain uses TRBV5-1 and TRBJ2-2, with 12 nucleotides matching TRBD2. The CDR3 contains 17 residues. Germline trimming cut 3 bases from V and 1 base from J; bases unmatched to any gene: 4. The germline gives CDR1 SGHRS, CDR2 YFSETQ. The DNA for the CDR3 is TGCGCCAGCAGCTCGGTACTAGCGGGAGGGAACACCGGGGAGCTGTTTTTT. Translated, it gives CASSSVLAGGNTGELFF.